This is a list of T cell receptor beta chains from one sample in a study of PD-1 blockade in mismatch repair-deficient tumors. TCRdb's copy holds only in-frame clones and misses some; the assay was immunoSEQ multiplex PCR. The top ten clones hold approximately 0.98% of a sample with 40,000 or so clones, approximately 88% of them seen once. The sample here was PBMCs, taken approximately 41 weeks after starting pembrolizumab. The receptor set was obtained from an adult with mismatch repair-deficient cancer. Each CDR3 is given with its conserved first and last residue. The D gene is left open where the match is weak. Only part of the rows carry a size: once, few, many, or a class if the clone is expanded.

clone_size,d_call,v_call,j_call,cdr3_nt,cdr3_aa
.,TRBD2,TRBV30,TRBJ2-1,TGTGCCTGGATATCCCCGTGGCTAGCGGATGAGCAGTTCTTC,CAWISPWLADEQFF
.,TRBD2,TRBV5-1,TRBJ2-1,TGCGCCAGCAGCTCAAGACCGGGACTAGCCATTACAAATGAGCAGTTCTTC,CASSSRPGLAITNEQFF
.,.,TRBV7-3,TRBJ2-7,TGTGCCAGCAGCTTTGGGGGAGGCTGGGACGAGCAGTACTTC,CASSFGGGWDEQYF
.,TRBD2,TRBV6-1,TRBJ2-1,TGTGCCAGCAGTGAAGGGACTAGCGCTTTCTACAATGAGCAGTTCTTC,CASSEGTSAFYNEQFF
.,.,TRBV27,TRBJ2-3,TGTGCCAGCAGTTTTATCCTCCCGGCAGATACGCAGTATTTT,CASSFILPADTQYF
.,.,TRBV14,TRBJ2-1,TGTGCCAGCAGCCTAAAATTTGAGCAGTTCTTC,CASSLKFEQFF
once,.,TRBV6-5,TRBJ1-5,TGTGCCAGCAGCCTAACAGTGGGCAATCAGCCCCAGCATTTT,CASSLTVGNQPQHF
once,.,TRBV28,TRBJ1-5,TGTGCCAGCAGTTTCGTCGGGAATCAGCCCCAGCATTTT,CASSFVGNQPQHF
.,TRBD2,TRBV18,TRBJ2-5,TGTGCCAGCTCAAGGACTAGCGGAGGCCAAGAGACCCAGTACTTC,CASSRTSGGQETQYF
.,TRBD1,TRBV4-2,TRBJ1-4,TGTGCCAGCAGCCAAGATCTAGTTGGAGGGGGCGCGAATGAAAAACTGTTTTTT,CASSQDLVGGGANEKLFF
.,.,TRBV28,TRBJ1-3,TGTGCCAGCCTGCCCCACGGGTCTGGAAACACCATATATTTT,CASLPHGSGNTIYF
.,.,TRBV28,TRBJ1-1,TGTGCCAGCAGTTTAGACTTCCTCAAAGCGGCTTTCTTT,CASSLDFLKAAFF
.,TRBD1,TRBV28,TRBJ2-5,TGTGCCAGCAGTTTACCGGGGACAGCACAAGAGACCCAGTACTTC,CASSLPGTAQETQYF
.,.,TRBV27,TRBJ1-4,TGTGCCAGCAGTTTAGGAGTCCTCCAGGGGAAAGGCGAAAAACTGTTTTTT,CASSLGVLQGKGEKLFF
.,TRBD1,TRBV5-1,TRBJ1-1,TGCGCCAGCAGCCTGGGACAGGGGTTTACTGAAGCTTTCTTT,CASSLGQGFTEAFF
few,.,TRBV7-9,TRBJ2-7,TGTGCCAGCAGCTTATACGGGAGAAACTACGAGCAGTACTTC,CASSLYGRNYEQYF
.,.,TRBV2,TRBJ1-6,TGTGCCAGCACCCCGAATTCACCCCTCCACTTT,CASTPNSPLHF
.,TRBD2,TRBV29-1,TRBJ2-7,TGCAGCGCCGCCAGGACTAGCGGATACGAGCAGTACTTC,CSAARTSGYEQYF
few,TRBD1,TRBV7-3,TRBJ1-2,TGTGCCAGCAGTTCGACAGGGAACTATGGCTACACCTTC,CASSSTGNYGYTF
few,.,TRBV18,TRBJ2-7,TGTGCCAGCTCACCTCAGGGGTTATCCTACGAGCAGTACTTC,CASSPQGLSYEQYF
.,TRBD1,TRBV6-6,TRBJ2-7,TGTGCCAGCAGTTACCGGGACAGGGGTTCCTACGAGCAGTACTTC,CASSYRDRGSYEQYF
few,.,TRBV9,TRBJ1-1,TGTGCCAGCAGCGTAGATAGGGGAGAAGCTTTCTTT,CASSVDRGEAFF
.,.,TRBV11-2,TRBJ2-5,TGTGCCAGCAGCCCGACGGGAGTGGGGGAGACCCAGTACTTC,CASSPTGVGETQYF
.,TRBD1,TRBV18,TRBJ1-1,TGTGCCAGCTCAGAATCATACAGGGGCCGGTTAAGAGAGAACACTGAAGCTTTCTTT,CASSESYRGRLRENTEAFF
.,.,TRBV7-3,TRBJ2-3,TGTGCCAGCAGCTTCCTGGACTACACAGATACGCAGTATTTT,CASSFLDYTDTQYF
.,.,TRBV6-6,TRBJ2-2,TGTGCCAGCAGTTACGGTCCGAGGCAGGAGCTGTTTTTT,CASSYGPRQELFF
once,.,TRBV5-8,TRBJ1-5,TGTGCCAGCAGCCCCGGGACACCGGGCGTCCAGCCCCAGCATTTT,CASSPGTPGVQPQHF
.,.,TRBV5-1,TRBJ2-3,TGCGCCAGCAGCTTGGGAGCAGATACGCAGTATTTT,CASSLGADTQYF
.,TRBD1,TRBV5-1,TRBJ1-2,TGCGCCAGCAACTTAATTTCCGGGACAGCATATGGCTACACCTTC,CASNLISGTAYGYTF
.,.,TRBV5-1,TRBJ1-3,TGCGCCAGCAGTTTTGATCCCTTGGGCAACTCTGGAAACACCATATATTTT,CASSFDPLGNSGNTIYF
.,.,TRBV7-3,TRBJ2-5,TGTGCCAGCAGCTTGGGCCGCCGAGAGACCCAGTACTTC,CASSLGRRETQYF
.,TRBD2,TRBV28,TRBJ2-2,TGTGCCAGCAGCTCGGGACTAGCGGGGTCCGGGGAGCTGTTTTTT,CASSSGLAGSGELFF
.,TRBD2,TRBV7-2,TRBJ2-3,TGTGCCAGCAGCTTAACTAGCGGGTACAGCACAGATACGCAGTATTTT,CASSLTSGYSTDTQYF